Shown below are 2 T cell receptor beta chains from a single sample sequenced in a study of PD-L1 blockade in urothelial cancer. Using immunoSEQ multiplex PCR, the repertoire was profiled, and TCRdb retains in-frame clones only, with some absent. The data contain around 110,000 clones, about 89% of them singletons. As for time point: peripheral blood 6 weeks after treatment start. The sequencing used PBMCs, collected around atezolizumab (anti-PD-L1) treatment. Source of these receptors: a man between 60 and 75 years old with urothelial cancer.

The chain employs TRBV7-9 and TRBJ1-1; D possibly corresponds to TRBD1 (5 bases). V dropped 3 bases and J dropped 7 bases, with 9 bases sitting between them. This CDR3 region has 12 residues. Germline V gene lookup returns CDR1 SEHNR and CDR2 FQNEAQ (reference sequence). CDR3 protein: CASSFLRDEAFF. CDR3 in DNA: TGTGCCAGCAGCTTCCTCAGGGATGAAGCTTTCTTT.

The rearrangement uses TRBV7-3 and TRBJ2-2, with 7 bases that match TRBD1. The CDR3 has 16 amino acids. The V gene end was trimmed by 2 bases and the J gene end by 6 bases; junction bases not matched to a gene: 9. Germline CDR1 reads SGHTA; CDR2 reads FQGTGA. CDR3 sequence reads: CASSLLGSGGAGELFF. The CDR3 bases are TGTGCCAGCAGCTTATTAGGGTCAGGGGGTGCCGGGGAGCTGTTTTTT.